This T cell receptor (beta chain) was found in a study of PD-L1 blockade in urothelial cancer. About the study: When patients started atezolizumab around 2014, it was given at 1,200 mg intravenously every 3 weeks. Male sex and bladder-origin urothelial cancer were recorded for about 85% of the roughly 29 patients. Analyses were performed on blood at 3 weeks after treatment start (the second dose) and at 6 weeks.

What went into each PCR as a spike was synthetic TCR analog templates. Produced via immunoSEQ multiplex PCR; TCRdb's table is partial and in-frame only. The table shows approximately 93,000 clones, with over 65% occurring only once. Described time point: peripheral blood 6 weeks after treatment start. The sample consisted of PBMCs, taken around atezolizumab (anti-PD-L1) treatment. This clonotype was sampled from a man in his 70s with urothelial cancer.

This CDR3 is CASSRSSAPNTGELFF. The CDR3 nucleotides are TGTGCCAGCAGTCGATCTAGCGCTCCGAACACCGGGGAGCTGTTTTTT. The rearrangement uses TRBV6-6 and TRBJ2-2; tentative D call: TRBD2 (6 bases). Germline V gives CDR1 MNHNY, CDR2 SVGAGI (reference sequence). The germline V and J ends were trimmed by 5 bases and 0 bases, with 13 bases remaining between them. The CDR3 is 16 residues long.